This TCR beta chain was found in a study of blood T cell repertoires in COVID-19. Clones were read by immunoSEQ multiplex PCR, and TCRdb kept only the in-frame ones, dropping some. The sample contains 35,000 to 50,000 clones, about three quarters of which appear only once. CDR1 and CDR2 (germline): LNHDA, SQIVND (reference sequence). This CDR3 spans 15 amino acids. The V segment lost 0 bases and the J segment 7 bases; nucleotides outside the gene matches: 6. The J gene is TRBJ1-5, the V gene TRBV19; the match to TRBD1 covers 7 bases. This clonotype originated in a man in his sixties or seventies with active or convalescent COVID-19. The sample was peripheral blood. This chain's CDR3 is CASSIDRGQTQPQHF. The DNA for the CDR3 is TGTGCCAGTAGTATAGACCGGGGACAGACCCAGCCCCAGCATTTT.